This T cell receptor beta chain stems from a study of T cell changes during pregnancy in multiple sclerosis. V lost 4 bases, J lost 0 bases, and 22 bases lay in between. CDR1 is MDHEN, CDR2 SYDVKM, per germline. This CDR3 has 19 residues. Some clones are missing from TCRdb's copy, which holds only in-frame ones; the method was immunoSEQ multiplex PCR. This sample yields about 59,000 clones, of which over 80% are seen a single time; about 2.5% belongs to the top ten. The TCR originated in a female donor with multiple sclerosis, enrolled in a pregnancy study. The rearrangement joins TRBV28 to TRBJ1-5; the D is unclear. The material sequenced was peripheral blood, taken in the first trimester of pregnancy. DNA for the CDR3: TGTGCCAGCAGTTCCGACGACAAGAAAACCCCCTATAGCAATCAGCCCCAGCATTTT. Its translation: CASSSDDKKTPYSNQPQHF.